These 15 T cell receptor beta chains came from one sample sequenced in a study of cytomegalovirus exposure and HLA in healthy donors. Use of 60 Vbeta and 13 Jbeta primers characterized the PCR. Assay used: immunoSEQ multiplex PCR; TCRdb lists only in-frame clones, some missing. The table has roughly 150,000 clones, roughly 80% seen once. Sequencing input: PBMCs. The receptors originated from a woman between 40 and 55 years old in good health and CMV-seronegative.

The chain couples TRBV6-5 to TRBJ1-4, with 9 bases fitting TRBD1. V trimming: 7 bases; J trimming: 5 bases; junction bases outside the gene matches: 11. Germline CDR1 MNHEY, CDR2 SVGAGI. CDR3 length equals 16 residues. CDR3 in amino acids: CASTSSEGTGNEKLFF. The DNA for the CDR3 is TGTGCCAGCACTTCCTCGGAGGGGACAGGGAATGAAAAACTGTTTTTT.

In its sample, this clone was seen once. CDR3 nucleotides: TGTGCCAGCAGCGGGGTTCAAGGGGGCGATGGCTACACCTTC. Translated, it gives CASSGVQGGDGYTF. The genes are TRBV9 and TRBJ1-2; 7 bases agree with TRBD1. The ends lost 3 bases at V and 6 bases at J; junction bases unmatched: 8. The CDR3 loop spans 14 amino acids. CDR1 SGDLS and CDR2 YYNGEE come from the germline V gene.

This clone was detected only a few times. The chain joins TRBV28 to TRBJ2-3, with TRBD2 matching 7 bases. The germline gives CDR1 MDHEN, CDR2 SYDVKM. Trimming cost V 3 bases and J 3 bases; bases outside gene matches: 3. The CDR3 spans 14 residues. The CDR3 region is CASSLGGTTDTQYF. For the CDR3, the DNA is TGTGCCAGCAGTTTGGGGGGGACGACAGATACGCAGTATTTT. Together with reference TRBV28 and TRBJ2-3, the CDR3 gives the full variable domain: DVKVTQSSRYLVKRTGEKVFLECVQDMDHENMFWYRQDPGLGLRLIYFSYDVKMKEKGDIPEGYSVSREKKERFSLILESASTNQTSMYLCASSLGGTTDTQYFGPGTRLTVL.

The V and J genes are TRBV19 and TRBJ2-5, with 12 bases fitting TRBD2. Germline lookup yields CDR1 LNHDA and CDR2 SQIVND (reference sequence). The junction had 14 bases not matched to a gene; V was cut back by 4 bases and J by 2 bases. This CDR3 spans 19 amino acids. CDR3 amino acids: CASSSRIATSGGKQETQYF. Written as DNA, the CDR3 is TGTGCCAGTAGTAGCCGTATAGCGACTAGCGGGGGAAAACAAGAGACCCAGTACTTC.

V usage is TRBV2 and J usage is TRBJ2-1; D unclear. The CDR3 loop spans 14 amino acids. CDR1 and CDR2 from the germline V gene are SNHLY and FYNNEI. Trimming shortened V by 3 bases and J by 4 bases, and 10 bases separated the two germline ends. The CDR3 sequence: CASSEGREYNEQFF. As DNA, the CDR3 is TGTGCCAGCAGTGAGGGCAGAGAATACAATGAGCAGTTCTTC. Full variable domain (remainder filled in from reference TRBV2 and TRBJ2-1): EPEVTQTPSHQVTQMGQEVILRCVPISNHLYFYWYRQILGQKVEFLVSFYNNEISEKSEIFDDQFSVERPDGSNFTLKIRSTKLEDSAMYFCASSEGREYNEQFFGPGTRLTVL.

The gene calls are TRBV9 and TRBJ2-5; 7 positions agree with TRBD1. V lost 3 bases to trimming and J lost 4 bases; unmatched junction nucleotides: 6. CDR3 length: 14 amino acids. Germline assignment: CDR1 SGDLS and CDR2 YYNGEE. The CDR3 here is CASSAEGARETQYF. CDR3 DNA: TGTGCCAGCAGCGCAGAGGGGGCTCGAGAGACCCAGTACTTC. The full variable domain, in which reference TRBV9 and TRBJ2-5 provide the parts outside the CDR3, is DSGVTQTPKHLITATGQRVTLRCSPRSGDLSVYWYQQSLDQGLQFLIQYYNGEERAKGNILERFSAQQFPDLHSELNLSSLELGDSALYFCASSAEGARETQYFGPGTRLLVL.

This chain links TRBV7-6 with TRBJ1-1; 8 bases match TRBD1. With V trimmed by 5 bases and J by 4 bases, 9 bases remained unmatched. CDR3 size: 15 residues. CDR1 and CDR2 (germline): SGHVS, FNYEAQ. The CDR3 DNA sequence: TGTGCCAGCAGCCCCCTAAGCGGACAGGGCACTGAAGCTTTCTTT. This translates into CASSPLSGQGTEAFF.

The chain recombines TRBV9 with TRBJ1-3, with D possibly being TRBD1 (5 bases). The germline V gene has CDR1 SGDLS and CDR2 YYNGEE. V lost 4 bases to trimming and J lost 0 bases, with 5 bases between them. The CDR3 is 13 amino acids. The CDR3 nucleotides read TGTGCCAGCAGCAGGGGCTCTGGAAACACCATATATTTT. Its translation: CASSRGSGNTIYF.

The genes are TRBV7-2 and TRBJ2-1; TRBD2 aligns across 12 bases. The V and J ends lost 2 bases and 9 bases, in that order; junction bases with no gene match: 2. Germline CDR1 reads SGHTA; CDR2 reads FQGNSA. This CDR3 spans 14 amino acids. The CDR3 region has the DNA TGTGCCAGCAGCTTACCTAGCGGGGGGGTTGAGCAGTTCTTC. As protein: CASSLPSGGVEQFF.

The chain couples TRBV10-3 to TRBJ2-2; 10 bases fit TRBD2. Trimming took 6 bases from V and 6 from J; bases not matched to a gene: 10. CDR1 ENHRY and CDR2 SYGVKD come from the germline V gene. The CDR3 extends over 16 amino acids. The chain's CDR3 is CAIREGLAVVPGELFF. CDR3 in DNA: TGTGCCATCAGGGAAGGACTAGCGGTCGTCCCCGGGGAGCTGTTTTTT.

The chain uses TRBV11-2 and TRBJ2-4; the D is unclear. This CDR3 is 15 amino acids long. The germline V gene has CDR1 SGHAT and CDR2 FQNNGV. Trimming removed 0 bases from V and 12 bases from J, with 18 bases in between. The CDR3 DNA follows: TGTGCCAGCAGCTTAGATACCCCCAGCATGGAGAGTCAGTACTTC. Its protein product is CASSLDTPSMESQYF. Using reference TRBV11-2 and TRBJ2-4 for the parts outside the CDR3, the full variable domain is EAGVAQSPRYKIIEKRQSVAFWCNPISGHATLYWYQQILGQGPKLLIQFQNNGVVDDSQLPKDRFSAERLKGVDSTLKIQPAKLEDSAVYLCASSLDTPSMESQYFGAGTRLSVL.

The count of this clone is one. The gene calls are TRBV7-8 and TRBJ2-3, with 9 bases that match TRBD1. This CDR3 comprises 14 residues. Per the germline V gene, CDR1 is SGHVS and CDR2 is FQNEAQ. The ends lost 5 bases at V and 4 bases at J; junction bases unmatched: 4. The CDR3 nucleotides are TGTGCCAGCAGCCCACGGACAGGGGCAGATACGCAGTATTTT. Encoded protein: CASSPRTGADTQYF.

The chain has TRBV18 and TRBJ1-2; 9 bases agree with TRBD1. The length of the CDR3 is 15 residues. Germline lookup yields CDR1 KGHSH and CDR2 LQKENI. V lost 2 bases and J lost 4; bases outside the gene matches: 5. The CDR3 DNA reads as TGTGCCAGCTCACCAGGGACAGGGATTTCCTATGGCTACACCTTC. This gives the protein CASSPGTGISYGYTF.

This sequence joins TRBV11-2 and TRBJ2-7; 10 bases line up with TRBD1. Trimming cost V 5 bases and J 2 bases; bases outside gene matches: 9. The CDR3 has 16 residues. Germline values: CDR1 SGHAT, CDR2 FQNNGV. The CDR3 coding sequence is TGTGCCAGCAGCCCATTAAAAGACAGGGGGCCCTACGAGCAGTACTTC. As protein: CASSPLKDRGPYEQYF.

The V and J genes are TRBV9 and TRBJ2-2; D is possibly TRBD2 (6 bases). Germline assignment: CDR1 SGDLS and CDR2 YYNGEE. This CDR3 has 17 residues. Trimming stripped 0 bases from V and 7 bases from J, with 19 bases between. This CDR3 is CASSVGVGPTGGGELFF. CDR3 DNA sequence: TGTGCCAGCAGCGTAGGTGTTGGTCCCACCGGGGGCGGGGAGCTGTTTTTT.